The 9 T cell receptor beta chains in this list originate from one sample, sequenced in a study of control samples from healthy donors and cancer patients. Method: immunoSEQ multiplex PCR; TCRdb's copy keeps in-frame clones and lacks some. This sample has under 140,000 clones, with roughly 90% found just once. Sequenced input: PBMCs. The receptor set was obtained from a woman in her sixties or seventies with lung cancer.

The chain has TRBV9 and TRBJ1-2; 7 nucleotides align to TRBD1. V lost 6 bases and J lost 2; bases outside the gene matches: 4. The CDR3 is made up of 13 amino acids. CDR1 is SGDLS, CDR2 YYNGEE, per germline. CDR3 in amino acids: CASNLGQNYGYTF. In DNA, the CDR3 is TGTGCCAGCAACCTGGGACAGAACTATGGCTACACCTTC.

The genes are TRBV27 and TRBJ2-7; TRBD1 agrees at 10 bases. With 4 bases clipped from V and 3 bases from J, the junction kept 6 bases outside the gene matches. This CDR3 is 15 amino acids long. Germline V lookup: CDR1 MNHEY, CDR2 SMNVEV (reference sequence). The CDR3 region is CASSSGQGVSYEQYF. CDR3 nucleotides: TGTGCCAGCAGTTCCGGACAGGGGGTGAGCTACGAGCAGTACTTC.

The rearrangement joins TRBV19 to TRBJ2-1; D could derive from TRBD1 or TRBD2 (6 bases each). Germline-derived CDR1 and CDR2 are LNHDA and SQIVND (reference sequence). Deletions cut 7 bases from V and 9 bases from J, with 16 bases between. The CDR3 is made up of 13 amino acids. CDR3 nucleotides: TGTGCCAGTATGACGGGGGCTCGGGGTGAGCAGTTCTTC. Its translation: CASMTGARGEQFF. Complete variable domain (other parts from reference TRBV19 and TRBJ2-1): DGGITQSPKYLFRKEGQNVTLSCEQNLNHDAMYWYRQDPGQGLRLIYYSQIVNDFQKGDIAEGYSVSREKKESFPLTVTSAQKNPTAFYLCASMTGARGEQFFGPGTRLTVL.

This chain joins TRBV3-1 (or the pseudogene TRBV3-2) and TRBJ1-4; 8 bases are a match to TRBD1. Germline loops: CDR1 LGHDT, CDR2 YNNKEL (reference sequence). This CDR3 region has 14 residues. Trimming cost V 3 bases and J 7 bases; bases outside gene matches: 4. DNA for the CDR3: TGTGCCAGCAGCCAGACAGGGGTGAGTGAAAAACTGTTTTTT. The encoded protein is CASSQTGVSEKLFF.

The chain carries TRBV9 and TRBJ1-3; the match to TRBD1 covers 9 bases. CDR1 and CDR2 from the germline V gene are SGDLS and YYNGEE. Trimming removed 4 bases from V and 0 bases from J; junction bases left unmatched: 8. CDR3 length: 17 residues. The CDR3 DNA follows: TGTGCCAGCAGCCTGTCCGGGACAGGGTACTCTGGAAACACCATATATTTT. It specifies CASSLSGTGYSGNTIYF. Variable domain in full (rest from reference TRBV9 and TRBJ1-3): DSGVTQTPKHLITATGQRVTLRCSPRSGDLSVYWYQQSLDQGLQFLIQYYNGEERAKGNILERFSAQQFPDLHSELNLSSLELGDSALYFCASSLSGTGYSGNTIYFGEGSWLTVV.

This chain uses TRBV7-9 with TRBJ1-1, with 11 bases identical to TRBD1. The germline V gene has CDR1 SEHNR and CDR2 FQNEAQ (reference sequence). Unmatched junction bases numbered 13, after V lost 11 bases and J lost 5 bases. The CDR3 consists of 15 residues. The CDR3 sequence is CAVGQGAIGGTEAFF. The CDR3 nucleotides read TGTGCCGTTGGACAGGGGGCAATTGGTGGTACTGAAGCTTTCTTT.

The chain has TRBV5-1 and TRBJ2-1, with D perhaps matching TRBD2 (5 bases). V lost 0 bases and J 10 bases, leaving 11 bases between the germline ends. The CDR3 is 13 amino acids. Per germline, CDR1 SGHRS and CDR2 YFSETQ. CDR3 in amino acids: CASSLVRDREQFF. The CDR3 DNA follows: TGCGCCAGCAGCTTGGTACGGGATAGGGAGCAGTTCTTC.

The J gene is TRBJ1-5, the V gene TRBV5-1; a weak D match, TRBD1 (6 bases). Between the trimmed V and J ends, which lost 0 bases and 1 base, there was a span of 14 bases. The V gene's germline CDR1 is SGHRS and CDR2 YFSETQ. The CDR3 has 17 residues. The CDR3 DNA reads as TGCGCCAGCAGCTTGGTCCCGGGGGCGCCAAGCAATCAGCCCCAGCATTTT. Protein sequence: CASSLVPGAPSNQPQHF.

Note on this clone: At the DNA level, this CDR3 is encoded by other sequences in the same sample as well. The chain has TRBV20-1 and TRBJ2-5; D not resolved. CDR1 DFQATT and CDR2 SNEGSKA come from the germline V gene (reference sequence). This CDR3 spans 11 amino acids. Deletions cut 0 bases from V and 4 bases from J, with 3 bases between. The CDR3 protein is CSAREGETQYF. Here the CDR3 DNA reads TGCAGTGCTAGAGAGGGAGAGACCCAGTACTTC.